This T cell receptor beta chain came from a study of blood T cell repertoires in COVID-19. Overall study: PBMCs, B-cell-depleted T cells, or T cells provided the cDNA or gDNA that made up the material.

In the original analysis: Reference gene primers were amplified, and this amplification served to estimate nucleated cell counts. Repertoires were generated with immunoSEQ multiplex PCR, while TCRdb's copy carries only in-frame clones and drops some. V and J calls and clone size are as listed in that table; D and trimming were resolved from the DNA. The data contain 180,000 or so clones, over 70% of them singletons. The CDR3 totals 14 residues. Trimming took 5 bases from V and 3 from J; bases not matched to a gene: 6. Germline CDR1 reads SGHRS; CDR2 reads YFSETQ. This study enrolled people aged about 18 to 100 from around 25 US geographic areas.

This sequence joins TRBV5-1 and TRBJ1-1, with 8 bases lining up with TRBD1. Source material: PBMCs or T cells enriched from blood (not recorded which). This TCR derives from a woman aged 55-69 years who had recovered from COVID-19. Here the CDR3 reads CASSSQGAYTEAFF. The CDR3 nucleotides are TGCGCCAGCAGTAGTCAGGGGGCGTACACTGAAGCTTTCTTT.